This T cell receptor (beta chain) was obtained from a study of CD8+CD57+ T cells in acquired aplastic anemia. Study background: The average for DNA from sorted CD4+ and CD8+ cells was 3 to 4 ug.

Study results and limitations: Significance was not reached for CD8+ Simpson's diversity between patients and controls. Roughly 31 CD8+ CDR3 sequences were shared between patients and controls.

Those patients picked for sequencing had displayed CD8+CD57+ cell expansion on flow cytometry. TCR beta VDJ and CDR3 were profiled, and genomic DNA was the template. TCRdb used MiXCR to reprocess the reads, holding one entry per CDR3 protein. The sample has 150,000 to 200,000 distinct CDR3 sequences; less than 60% are singletons. With respect to this clonotype: The antigen is not known.

Sequenced input: sorted CD4+, CD8+, or CD8+CD57+ T cells (not recorded which) from PBMCs. The TCR sequence derives from a human donor with aplastic anemia.

The CDR3 DNA sequence: TGCGCCAGCAGCTGGAGACAGACAGGGAGCTCCTATAATTCACCCCTCCACTTT. It yields the protein CASSWRQTGSSYNSPLHF. The chain carries TRBV5-1 and TRBJ1-6, with TRBD1 identical over 7 bases. V lost 3 bases and J lost 0; bases outside the gene matches: 9. The CDR3 is 18 residues long. Germline V gene lookup returns CDR1 SGHRS and CDR2 YFSETQ.